This passage covers 5 T cell receptor beta chains from one sample sequenced in a study of OX40 agonist ivuxolimab in advanced cancers. Assay used: immunoSEQ multiplex PCR; TCRdb lists only in-frame clones, some missing. The sample shows roughly 76,000 clones, approximately 86% of them seen only once. This specimen consisted of CD4+ or CD8+ T cells sorted from blood, obtained in a trial of the OX40 agonist ivuxolimab. The receptors shown here come from an adult with an advanced solid tumor such as melanoma, head and neck, liver or kidney cancer.

The chain couples TRBV28 to TRBJ2-7; possibly TRBD1 for D (5 bases). Germline V gives CDR1 MDHEN, CDR2 SYDVKM. The V end lost 7 bases, the J end lost 0 bases, and 10 bases lay between the germline ends. This CDR3 is 13 amino acids long. The CDR3 region is CASTIDSSYEQYF. DNA for the CDR3: TGTGCCAGCACCATAGACAGCTCCTACGAGCAGTACTTC.

CDR3 amino acids: CASSFRGVETQYF. CDR3 in DNA: TGTGCCAGCAGTTTTCGAGGGGTCGAGACCCAGTACTTC. The V gene is TRBV27, the J gene TRBJ2-5; D may match TRBD1 or TRBD2 (5 bases each). The CDR3 has 13 residues. The germline CDR1 and CDR2 sequences are MNHEY and SMNVEV (reference sequence). V dropped 3 bases and J dropped 5 bases, with 10 bases sitting between them.

V usage is TRBV4-1 and J usage is TRBJ1-1; perhaps TRBD1 as D (6 bases). The length of the CDR3 is 15 residues. Germline CDR1 is MGHRA and CDR2 is YSYEKL. V dropped 6 bases and J dropped 1 base, with 15 bases sitting between them. Here the CDR3 DNA reads TGCGCCAGCAGGCTAGGACAGATCGGGAACACTGAAGCTTTCTTT. The encoded protein is CASRLGQIGNTEAFF.

This rearrangement joins TRBV7-3 to TRBJ1-6, with D unresolved. Germline V gene data show CDR1 as SGHTA and CDR2 as FQGTGA. The CDR3 is 16 residues long. V lost 6 bases and J lost 6, with 18 bases in between. The CDR3 region is CASSSDPSVSNSPLHF. CDR3 bases: TGTGCCAGCAGTTCCGATCCGAGTGTTTCTAATTCACCCCTCCACTTT.

V gene TRBV20-1 combines with J gene TRBJ1-1, with D possibly TRBD1 on 5 matching bases. This CDR3 spans 11 amino acids. V lost 5 bases and J 8 bases, leaving 12 bases between the germline ends. The V gene's germline CDR1 is DFQATT and CDR2 SNEGSKA (reference sequence). This chain's CDR3 is CSAPPGPEAFF. CDR3 nucleotide sequence: TGCAGTGCTCCCCCGGGGCCAGAAGCTTTCTTT.